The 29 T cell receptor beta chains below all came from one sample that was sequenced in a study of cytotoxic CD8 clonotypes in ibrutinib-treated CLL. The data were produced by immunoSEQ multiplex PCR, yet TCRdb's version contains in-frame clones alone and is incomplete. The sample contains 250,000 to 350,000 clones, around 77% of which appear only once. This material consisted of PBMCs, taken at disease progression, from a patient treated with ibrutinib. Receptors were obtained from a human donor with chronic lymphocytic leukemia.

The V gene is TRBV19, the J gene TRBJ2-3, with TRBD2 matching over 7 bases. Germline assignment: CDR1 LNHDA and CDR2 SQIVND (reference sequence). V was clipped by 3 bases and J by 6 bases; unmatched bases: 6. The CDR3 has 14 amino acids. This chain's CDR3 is CASSIASGVDTQYF. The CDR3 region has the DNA TGTGCCAGTAGTATCGCTAGCGGTGTCGATACGCAGTATTTT.

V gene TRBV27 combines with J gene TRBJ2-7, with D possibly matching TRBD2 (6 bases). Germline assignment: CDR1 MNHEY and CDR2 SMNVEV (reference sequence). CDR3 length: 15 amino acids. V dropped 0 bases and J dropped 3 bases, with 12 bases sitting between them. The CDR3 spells CASSLSAGTDYEQYF. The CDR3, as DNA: TGTGCCAGCAGTTTATCTGCGGGAACAGACTACGAGCAGTACTTC.

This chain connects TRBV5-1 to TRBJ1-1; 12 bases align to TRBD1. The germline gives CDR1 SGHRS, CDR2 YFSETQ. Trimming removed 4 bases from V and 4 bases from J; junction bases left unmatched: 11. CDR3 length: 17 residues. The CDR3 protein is CASSPGTGGVVSTEAFF. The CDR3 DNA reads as TGCGCCAGCAGCCCCGGGACAGGGGGCGTTGTGTCCACTGAAGCTTTCTTT. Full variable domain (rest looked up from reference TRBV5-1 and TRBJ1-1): KAGVTQTPRYLIKTRGQQVTLSCSPISGHRSVSWYQQTPGQGLQFLFEYFSETQRNKGNFPGRFSGRQFSNSRSEMNVSTLELGDSALYLCASSPGTGGVVSTEAFFGQGTRLTVV.

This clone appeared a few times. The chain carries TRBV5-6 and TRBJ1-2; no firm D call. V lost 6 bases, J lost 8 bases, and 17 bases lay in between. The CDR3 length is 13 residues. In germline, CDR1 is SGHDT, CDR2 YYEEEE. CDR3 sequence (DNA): TGTGCCAGCATCCTACGGGGTGGAGGAGGCTACACCTTC. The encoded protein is CASILRGGGGYTF.

CDR3 nucleotide sequence: TGCAGCGTCAATGGAGTATTACAGGGCCACGAGCAGTACTTC. As protein: CSVNGVLQGHEQYF. The V and J genes are TRBV29-1 and TRBJ2-7; tentatively, D is TRBD1 (6 bases). With 6 bases removed from V and 5 bases from J, the gap between germline ends came to 20 bases. The CDR3 length is 14 residues. Germline V gene data show CDR1 as SQVTM and CDR2 as ANQGSEA.

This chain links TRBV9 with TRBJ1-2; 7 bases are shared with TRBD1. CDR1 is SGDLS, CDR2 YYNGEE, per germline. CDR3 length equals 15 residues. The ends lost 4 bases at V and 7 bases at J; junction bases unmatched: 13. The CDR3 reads CASSPPDRAGFGYTF. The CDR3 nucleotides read TGTGCCAGCAGCCCACCAGACAGGGCTGGATTTGGCTACACCTTC.

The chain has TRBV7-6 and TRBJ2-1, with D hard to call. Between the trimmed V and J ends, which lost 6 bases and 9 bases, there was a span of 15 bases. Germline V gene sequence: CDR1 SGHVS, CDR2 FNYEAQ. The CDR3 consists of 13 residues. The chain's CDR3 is CASRSKARLEQFF. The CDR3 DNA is TGTGCCAGCAGATCTAAGGCTAGGCTTGAGCAGTTCTTC.

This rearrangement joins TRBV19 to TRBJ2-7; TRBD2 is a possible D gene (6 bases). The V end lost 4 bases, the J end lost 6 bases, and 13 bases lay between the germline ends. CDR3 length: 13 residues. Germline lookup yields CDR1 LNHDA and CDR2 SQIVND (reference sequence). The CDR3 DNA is TGTGCCAGTAGTAGCCAGGGAGGAGCCGAGCAGTACTTC. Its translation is CASSSQGGAEQYF.

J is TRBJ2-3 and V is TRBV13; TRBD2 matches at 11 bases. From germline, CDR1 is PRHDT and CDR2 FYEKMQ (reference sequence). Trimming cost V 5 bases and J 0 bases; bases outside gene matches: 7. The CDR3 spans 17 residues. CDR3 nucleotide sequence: TGTGCCAGCAGCAGAAAGGGACTAGCGGCAAGCACAGATACGCAGTATTTT. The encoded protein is CASSRKGLAASTDTQYF.

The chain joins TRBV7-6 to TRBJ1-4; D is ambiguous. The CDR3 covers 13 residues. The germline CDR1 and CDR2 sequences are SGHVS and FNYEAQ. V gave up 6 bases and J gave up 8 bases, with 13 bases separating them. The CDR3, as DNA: TGTGCCAGCAGACCCCAGACCTCAGAAAAACTGTTTTTT. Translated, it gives CASRPQTSEKLFF. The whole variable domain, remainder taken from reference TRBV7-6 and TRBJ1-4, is GAGVSQSPRYKVTKRGQDVALRCDPISGHVSLYWYRQALGQGPEFLTYFNYEAQQDKSGLPNDRFSAERPEGSISTLTIQRTEQRDSAMYRCASRPQTSEKLFFGSGTQLSVL.

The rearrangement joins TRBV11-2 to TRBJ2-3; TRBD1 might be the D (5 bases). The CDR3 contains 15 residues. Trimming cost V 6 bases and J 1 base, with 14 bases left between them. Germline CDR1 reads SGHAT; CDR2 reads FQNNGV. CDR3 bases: TGTGCCAGCAGTTGGGGCCCGCCCCGCACAGATACGCAGTATTTT. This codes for CASSWGPPRTDTQYF. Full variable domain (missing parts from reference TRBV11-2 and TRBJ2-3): EAGVAQSPRYKIIEKRQSVAFWCNPISGHATLYWYQQILGQGPKLLIQFQNNGVVDDSQLPKDRFSAERLKGVDSTLKIQPAKLEDSAVYLCASSWGPPRTDTQYFGPGTRLTVL.

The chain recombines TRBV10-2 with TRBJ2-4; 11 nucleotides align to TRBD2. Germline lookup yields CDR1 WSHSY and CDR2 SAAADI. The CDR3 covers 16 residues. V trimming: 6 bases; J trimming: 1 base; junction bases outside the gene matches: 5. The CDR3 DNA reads TGCGCCAGCAGGGTACTAGCGGGAGAGGCCAAAAACATTCAGTACTTC. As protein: CASRVLAGEAKNIQYF.

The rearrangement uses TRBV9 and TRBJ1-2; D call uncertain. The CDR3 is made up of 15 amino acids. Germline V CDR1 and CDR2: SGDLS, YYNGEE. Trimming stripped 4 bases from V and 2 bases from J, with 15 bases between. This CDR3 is CASSKTGSVNYGYTF. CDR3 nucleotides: TGTGCCAGCAGCAAAACGGGCAGTGTCAACTATGGCTACACCTTC.

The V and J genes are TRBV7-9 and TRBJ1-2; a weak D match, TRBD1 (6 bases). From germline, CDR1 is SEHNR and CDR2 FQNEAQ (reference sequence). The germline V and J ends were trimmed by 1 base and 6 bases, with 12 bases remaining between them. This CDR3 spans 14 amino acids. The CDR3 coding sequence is TGTGCCAGCAGCTTAGGGGCAGGGGAAGATGGCTACACCTTC. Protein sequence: CASSLGAGEDGYTF.

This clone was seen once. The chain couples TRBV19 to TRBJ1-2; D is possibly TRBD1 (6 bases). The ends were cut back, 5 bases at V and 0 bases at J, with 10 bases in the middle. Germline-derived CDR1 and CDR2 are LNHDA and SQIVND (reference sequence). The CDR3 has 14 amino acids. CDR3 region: CASSRWTANYGYTF. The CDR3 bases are TGTGCCAGTAGTCGATGGACAGCTAACTATGGCTACACCTTC. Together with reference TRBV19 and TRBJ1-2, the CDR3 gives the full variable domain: DGGITQSPKYLFRKEGQNVTLSCEQNLNHDAMYWYRQDPGQGLRLIYYSQIVNDFQKGDIAEGYSVSREKKESFPLTVTSAQKNPTAFYLCASSRWTANYGYTFGSGTRLTVV.

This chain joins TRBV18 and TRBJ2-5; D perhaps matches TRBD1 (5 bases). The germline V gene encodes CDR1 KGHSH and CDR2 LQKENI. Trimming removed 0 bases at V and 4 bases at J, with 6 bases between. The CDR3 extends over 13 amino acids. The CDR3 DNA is TGTGCCAGCTCACCACCGGGGCGAGAGACCCAGTACTTC. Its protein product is CASSPPGRETQYF.

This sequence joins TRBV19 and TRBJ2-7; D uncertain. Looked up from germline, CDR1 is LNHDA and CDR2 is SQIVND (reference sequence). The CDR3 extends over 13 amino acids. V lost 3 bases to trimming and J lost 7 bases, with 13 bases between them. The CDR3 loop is CASSINPAEEQYF. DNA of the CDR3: TGTGCCAGTAGTATCAATCCGGCAGAGGAGCAGTACTTC.

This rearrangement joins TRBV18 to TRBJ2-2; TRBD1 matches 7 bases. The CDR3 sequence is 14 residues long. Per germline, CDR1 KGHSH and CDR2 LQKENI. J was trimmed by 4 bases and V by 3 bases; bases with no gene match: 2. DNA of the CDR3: TGTGCCAGCTCACCTAGACAGGGCACCGGGGAGCTGTTTTTT. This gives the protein CASSPRQGTGELFF. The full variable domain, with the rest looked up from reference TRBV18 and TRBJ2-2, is NAGVMQNPRHLVRRRGQEARLRCSPMKGHSHVYWYRQLPEEGLKFMVYLQKENIIDESGMPKERFSAEFPKEGPSILRIQQVVRGDSAAYFCASSPRQGTGELFFGEGSRLTVL.

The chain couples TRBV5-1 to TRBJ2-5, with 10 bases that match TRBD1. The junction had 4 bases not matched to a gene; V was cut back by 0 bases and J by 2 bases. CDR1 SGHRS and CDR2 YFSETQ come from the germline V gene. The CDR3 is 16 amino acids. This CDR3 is CASSLGDRGSQETQYF. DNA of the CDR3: TGCGCCAGCAGCTTGGGGGACAGGGGATCGCAAGAGACCCAGTACTTC.

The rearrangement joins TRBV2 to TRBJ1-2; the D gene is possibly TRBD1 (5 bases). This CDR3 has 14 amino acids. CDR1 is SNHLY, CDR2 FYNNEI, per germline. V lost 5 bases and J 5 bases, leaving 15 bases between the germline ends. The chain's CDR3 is CASSYGTGAYGYTF. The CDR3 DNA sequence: TGTGCCAGCAGTTATGGGACTGGGGCGTATGGCTACACCTTC.

As DNA, the CDR3 is TGTGCCAGCAGCGGACACAGGGCCGCAGTCCGTGAAGCTTTCTTT. Protein sequence: CASSGHRAAVREAFF. This rearrangement joins TRBV7-9 to TRBJ1-1; D is possibly TRBD1 (6 bases). The CDR3 extends over 15 amino acids. Germline loops: CDR1 SEHNR, CDR2 FQNEAQ (reference sequence). V was trimmed by 5 bases and J by 7 bases, leaving 20 bases between them.

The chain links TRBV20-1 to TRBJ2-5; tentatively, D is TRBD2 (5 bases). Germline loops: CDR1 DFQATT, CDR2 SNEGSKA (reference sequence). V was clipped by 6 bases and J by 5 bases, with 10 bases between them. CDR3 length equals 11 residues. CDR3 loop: CSATRVETQYF. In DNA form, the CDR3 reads TGCAGTGCAACTAGGGTTGAGACCCAGTACTTC.

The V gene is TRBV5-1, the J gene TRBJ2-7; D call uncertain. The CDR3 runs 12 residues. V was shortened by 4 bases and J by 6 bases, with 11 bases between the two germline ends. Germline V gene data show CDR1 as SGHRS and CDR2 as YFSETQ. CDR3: CASSLLGGEQYF. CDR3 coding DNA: TGCGCCAGCAGCCTTCTAGGTGGCGAGCAGTACTTC. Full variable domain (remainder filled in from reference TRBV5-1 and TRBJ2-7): KAGVTQTPRYLIKTRGQQVTLSCSPISGHRSVSWYQQTPGQGLQFLFEYFSETQRNKGNFPGRFSGRQFSNSRSEMNVSTLELGDSALYLCASSLLGGEQYFGPGTRLTVT.

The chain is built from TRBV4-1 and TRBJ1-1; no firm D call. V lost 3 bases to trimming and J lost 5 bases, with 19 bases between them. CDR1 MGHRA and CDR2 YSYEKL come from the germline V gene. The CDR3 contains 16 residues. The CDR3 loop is CASSQRSGSTFTEAFF. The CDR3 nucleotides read TGCGCCAGCAGCCAGCGCTCCGGGTCTACCTTTACTGAAGCTTTCTTT.

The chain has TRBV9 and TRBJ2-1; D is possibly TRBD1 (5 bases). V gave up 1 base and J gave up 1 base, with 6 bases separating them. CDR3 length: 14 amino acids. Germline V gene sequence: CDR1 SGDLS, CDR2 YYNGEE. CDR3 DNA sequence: TGTGCCAGCAGCGTACAGGGATCCTACAATGAGCAGTTCTTC. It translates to CASSVQGSYNEQFF.

The chain's CDR3 is CASSPFRDEAFF. The CDR3 DNA reads TGTGCCAGCTCACCTTTCAGGGATGAAGCTTTCTTT. The V gene is TRBV18, the J gene TRBJ1-1; the D gene is possibly TRBD1 (5 bases). The CDR3 runs 12 residues. The V and J ends lost 3 bases and 7 bases respectively, with 9 bases between them. Germline CDR1 reads KGHSH; CDR2 reads LQKENI.

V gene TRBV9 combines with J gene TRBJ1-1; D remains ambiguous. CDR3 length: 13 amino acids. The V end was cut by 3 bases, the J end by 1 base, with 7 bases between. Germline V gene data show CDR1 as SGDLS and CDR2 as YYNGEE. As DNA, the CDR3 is TGTGCCAGCAGCGCGCCAGGGAACACTGAAGCTTTCTTT. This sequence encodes CASSAPGNTEAFF.

Here the CDR3 DNA reads TGTGCCAGCAGTTACGTTATTGGGGTCTACTACGAGCAGTACTTC. This encodes CASSYVIGVYYEQYF. The chain links TRBV6-6 to TRBJ2-7; D is undetermined. The CDR3 covers 15 residues. Per germline, CDR1 MNHNY and CDR2 SVGAGI (reference sequence). V shed 2 bases and J shed 3 bases, with 14 bases lying between them.

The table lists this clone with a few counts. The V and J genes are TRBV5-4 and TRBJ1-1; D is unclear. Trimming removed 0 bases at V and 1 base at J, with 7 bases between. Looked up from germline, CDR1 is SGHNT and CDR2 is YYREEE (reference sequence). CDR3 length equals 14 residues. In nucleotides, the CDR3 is TGTGCCAGCAGCTTGGACGGCTGGAACACTGAAGCTTTCTTT. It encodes CASSLDGWNTEAFF.